What follows are 2 T cell receptor beta chains derived from one specimen sequenced in a study of blood T cell repertoires in COVID-19. Assay used: immunoSEQ multiplex PCR; TCRdb lists only in-frame clones, some missing. The table includes about 60,000 clones, more than 75% detected once. Sequencing was done on a sample of peripheral blood. These receptors all come from a man aged 45-65 years with active or convalescent COVID-19.

The rearrangement links TRBV4-1 to TRBJ2-5; D gene uncertain. The CDR3 has 17 amino acids. Trimming took 0 bases from V and 2 from J, leaving 16 bases between them. CDR1 MGHRA and CDR2 YSYEKL come from the germline V gene. Written as DNA, the CDR3 is TGCGCCAGCAGCCAAGAGGTAACCTACGACGGGCAAGAGACCCAGTACTTC. It codes for CASSQEVTYDGQETQYF.

The chain carries TRBV5-1 and TRBJ1-2; D uncertain. CDR1 and CDR2 from the germline V gene are SGHRS and YFSETQ. This CDR3 has 13 residues. V was clipped by 1 base and J by 6 bases, with 10 bases between them. CDR3 nucleotides: TGCGCCAGCAGCTTGCGTCTTTCCGATGGCTACACCTTC. It translates to CASSLRLSDGYTF.